Below, 22 T cell receptor beta chains from the same sample are listed, as sequenced in a study of identical twins (dated by TCRdb to the mid-2010s). The method behind the library was 5' RACE. The instrument was an Illumina HiSeq 2000. Starting from the raw public reads, TCRdb applied fastp trimming at Q25, assembled clones with MiXCR and retained in-frame beta chains. When rows share a CDR3 protein, they turn into one entry using the most common DNA and genes. This sample has fewer than 550,000 distinct CDR3 sequences in its table, and around 15% of those were observed once. The biggest ten clones account for roughly 0.42% of the sample. These data also formed part of another study, on yellow fever vaccine responses in identical twins.

Source material: CD4+ T cells sorted from blood. The receptors stem from a woman between 18 and 29 years old in good health.

The chain joins TRBV12-3 or TRBV12-4 to TRBJ1-1, with a possible D match to TRBD1 (5 bases). V lost 4 bases and J 0 bases, leaving 12 bases between the germline ends. This CDR3 region has 15 residues. The CDR3 sequence: CASSSPGTLNTEAFF. Written as DNA, the CDR3 is TGTGCCAGCAGTTCCCCCGGGACCCTGAACACTGAAGCTTTCTTT.

The rearrangement uses TRBV7-9 and TRBJ1-4, with 9 bases matching TRBD1. The CDR3 is 15 residues long. Germline loops: CDR1 SEHNR, CDR2 FQNEAQ (reference sequence). After removal of 3 bases from V and 4 bases from J, the junction contained 3 bases not matched to a gene. CDR3: CASSLGTGFNEKLFF. For the CDR3, the DNA is TGTGCCAGCAGCTTGGGGACAGGGTTTAATGAAAAACTGTTTTTT. Full variable domain (rest looked up from reference TRBV7-9 and TRBJ1-4): DTGVSQNPRHKITKRGQNVTFRCDPISEHNRLYWYRQTLGQGPEFLTYFQNEAQLEKSRLLSDRFSAERPKGSFSTLEIQRTEQGDSAMYLCASSLGTGFNEKLFFGSGTQLSVL.

V usage is TRBV15 and J usage is TRBJ2-2; D call uncertain. Germline V gene data show CDR1 as LNHNV and CDR2 as YYDKDF (reference sequence). V lost 0 bases and J lost 0, with 8 bases in between. There are 16 residues in the CDR3. The CDR3 region is CATSRDPGANTGELFF. The CDR3 DNA sequence: TGTGCCACCAGCAGAGATCCAGGAGCGAACACCGGGGAGCTGTTTTTT.

V is TRBV7-2 and J is TRBJ1-2; D gene unclear. V gave up 4 bases and J gave up 8 bases, with 11 bases separating them. The CDR3 spans 12 residues. Germline V gene sequence: CDR1 SGHTA, CDR2 FQGNSA. The CDR3 sequence is CASSSPVEGYTF. CDR3 nucleotide sequence: TGTGCCAGCAGCTCCCCGGTGGAGGGCTACACCTTC.

The chain is built from TRBV5-1 and TRBJ2-1, with TRBD1 matching over 7 bases. J was trimmed by 0 bases and V by 4 bases; bases with no gene match: 4. Germline V gives CDR1 SGHRS, CDR2 YFSETQ. CDR3 length equals 15 residues. CDR3 sequence: CASSPTGDSYNEQFF. The DNA of the CDR3 is TGCGCCAGCAGCCCCACAGGGGACTCCTACAATGAGCAGTTCTTC.

J is TRBJ2-5 and V is TRBV7-9; D not certain. Germline values: CDR1 SEHNR, CDR2 FQNEAQ (reference sequence). CDR3 length equals 12 residues. The germline V and J ends were trimmed by 5 bases and 7 bases, with 11 bases remaining between them. The CDR3 DNA is TGTGCCAGCAGCCTACCCTTCGGGACCCAGTACTTC. The encoded protein is CASSLPFGTQYF.

The chain joins TRBV12-5 to TRBJ2-5, with D unresolved. CDR3 length equals 13 residues. Trimming cost V 4 bases and J 5 bases, with 11 bases left between them. Germline loops: CDR1 LGHNT, CDR2 FRNRAP. CDR3 residues: CASGSPSRETQYF. CDR3 coding DNA: TGTGCTAGTGGTTCTCCTAGTCGGGAGACCCAGTACTTC.

The chain carries TRBV4-1 and TRBJ1-4, with D unresolved. Germline-derived CDR1 and CDR2 are MGHRA and YSYEKL. The CDR3 has 13 residues. V shed 1 base and J shed 7 bases, with 7 bases lying between them. CDR3 protein: CASSQAVSEKLFF. As DNA, the CDR3 is TGCGCCAGCAGCCAAGCCGTCAGTGAAAAACTGTTTTTT.

This clonotype turned up a few times. The rearrangement links TRBV7-9 to TRBJ2-7, with no clear D. Trimming left V 6 bases short and J 3 bases short, with 15 bases between. CDR1 is SEHNR, CDR2 FQNEAQ, per germline (reference sequence). The CDR3 is made up of 14 amino acids. The CDR3 region is CASRPPAGDYEQYF. The CDR3 DNA reads as TGTGCCAGCAGGCCTCCGGCAGGAGACTACGAGCAGTACTTC.

This clonotype was detected a few times. V gene TRBV2 combines with J gene TRBJ2-7; D tentatively fits TRBD1 or TRBD2 (5 bases each). V lost 6 bases and J 3 bases, leaving 21 bases between the germline ends. The V gene's germline CDR1 is SNHLY and CDR2 FYNNEI. The CDR3 is 16 residues long. CDR3 sequence reads: CASRGPIWENNYEQYF. In nucleotides, the CDR3 is TGTGCCAGCAGGGGGCCAATTTGGGAGAATAACTACGAGCAGTACTTC.

J is TRBJ2-3 and V is TRBV24-1; 8 bases align to TRBD1. The CDR3 contains 16 residues. Germline CDR1 is KGHDR and CDR2 is SFDVKD. The V gene end was trimmed by 2 bases and the J gene end by 5 bases; junction bases not matched to a gene: 8. CDR3 sequence (DNA): TGTGCCACCAGTGATTCCGGGACAGGCCTTGAAGATACGCAGTATTTT. Residues: CATSDSGTGLEDTQYF.

This clonotype was detected ten times or more. The rearrangement uses TRBV5-1 and TRBJ1-1, with TRBD1 matching 8 bases. Trimming at V came to 0 bases and at J to 4 bases, leaving 2 bases not matched to a gene. The V gene's germline CDR1 is SGHRS and CDR2 YFSETQ. This CDR3 contains 14 residues. The DNA for the CDR3 is TGCGCCAGCAGCTTGGAAGGGACAGGCACTGAAGCTTTCTTT. Translating it yields CASSLEGTGTEAFF.

This clonotype was seen more than once but under ten times. The chain employs TRBV5-1 and TRBJ2-2, with D perhaps TRBD1 (6 bases). The CDR3 has 15 residues. Germline V gene sequence: CDR1 SGHRS, CDR2 YFSETQ. Trimming took off 4 bases at V and 1 base at J, with 11 bases between the two ends. In DNA, the CDR3 is TGCGCCAGCAGCATACCGGGACAGAACACCGGGGAGCTGTTTTTT. It yields the protein CASSIPGQNTGELFF.

This clonotype has just a few counts. The rearrangement joins TRBV27 to TRBJ2-1; TRBD2 might be the D (6 bases). Germline V lookup: CDR1 MNHEY, CDR2 SMNVEV (reference sequence). V dropped 6 bases and J dropped 4 bases, with 16 bases sitting between them. This CDR3 spans 15 amino acids. CDR3: CASRTAGGRYNEQFF. The CDR3 coding sequence is TGTGCCAGCAGGACAGCGGGTGGGAGGTACAATGAGCAGTTCTTC.

The chain joins TRBV7-2 to TRBJ2-4; D is uncertain. The V end lost 5 bases, the J end lost 6 bases, and 11 bases lay between the germline ends. In germline, CDR1 is SGHTA, CDR2 FQGNSA. CDR3 length: 13 amino acids. The DNA of the CDR3 is TGTGCCAGCAGCCCCCCCAAGGGAAACATTCAGTACTTC. Protein sequence: CASSPPKGNIQYF.

This clonotype was observed at least ten times. This chain joins TRBV10-3 and TRBJ2-3; TRBD2 is a possible D gene (5 bases). The CDR3 is made up of 14 amino acids. The germline V gene encodes CDR1 ENHRY and CDR2 SYGVKD. V lost 8 bases, J lost 6 bases, and 18 bases lay in between. CDR3 region: CAISVSDPPDTQYF. The CDR3 bases are TGTGCCATCTCAGTTAGCGACCCACCGGATACGCAGTATTTT.

This clonotype was counted only a few times. The chain recombines TRBV10-3 with TRBJ1-1; D uncertain. CDR3 length: 13 amino acids. The V gene's germline CDR1 is ENHRY and CDR2 SYGVKD. V lost 8 bases, J lost 7 bases, and 17 bases lay in between. This CDR3 reads CAIGSRETDEAFF. The CDR3 coding sequence is TGTGCCATCGGCTCACGGGAAACGGATGAAGCTTTCTTT.

This clonotype was counted only a few times. The chain has TRBV12-5 and TRBJ2-2; D is undetermined. Germline CDR1 is LGHNT and CDR2 is FRNRAP. There are 13 residues in the CDR3. Deletions cut 8 bases from V and 5 bases from J, with 12 bases between. This CDR3 reads CASRALRTGELFF. CDR3 nucleotides: TGTGCTAGTCGGGCTCTGAGGACCGGGGAGCTGTTTTTT.

The chain has TRBV4-1 and TRBJ1-2; D gene ambiguous. Trimming took 1 base from V and 2 from J, leaving 8 bases between them. CDR1 and CDR2 from the germline V gene are MGHRA and YSYEKL. The CDR3 is 14 amino acids. Written as DNA, the CDR3 is TGCGCCAGCAGCCAAGGGTTCCTAAACTATGGCTACACCTTC. Its translation: CASSQGFLNYGYTF.

The chain links TRBV19 to TRBJ2-7; 7 nucleotides agree with TRBD2. V dropped 9 bases and J dropped 3; count of bases not matched to a gene: 8. Germline V gives CDR1 LNHDA, CDR2 SQIVND (reference sequence). This CDR3 region has 13 residues. CDR3 DNA: TGTGCCAGCAGGAGTCGCGGGGGCTACGAGCAGTACTTC. Protein: CASRSRGGYEQYF.

The V gene is TRBV12-3 or TRBV12-4, the J gene TRBJ1-4; no firm D call. V lost 7 bases and J lost 7, with 13 bases in between. CDR3 length: 13 residues. The CDR3 sequence is CASTSDGGEKLFF. CDR3 DNA sequence: TGTGCCAGCACCTCGGACGGCGGTGAAAAACTGTTTTTT.

This clonotype was picked up a small number of times. The rearrangement uses TRBV7-9 and TRBJ2-5; D perhaps matches TRBD2 (5 bases). V shed 4 bases and J shed 2 bases, with 11 bases lying between them. Germline values: CDR1 SEHNR, CDR2 FQNEAQ (reference sequence). There are 14 residues in the CDR3. The CDR3 loop is CASSSPPGQETQYF. CDR3 in DNA: TGTGCCAGCAGCTCTCCGCCGGGACAAGAGACCCAGTACTTC.